These T cell receptor beta chains were read from a single sample in a study of molecular identifiers for immune sequencing clone quantification. One entry per CDR3 protein results from TCRdb running MiXCR on the PCR reads. The data show approximately 680,000 distinct CDR3 sequences, around 25% seen once. The sequencing sample was made of naive CD8+ T cells from blood, with Jurkat cell RNA spiked in. These receptors came from a human donor in good health. Some libraries in this study had Jurkat cell RNA spiked in. Both conserved end residues are part of each CDR3. D genes are given only for firm matches.

.	TRBV5-1	TRBJ2-1	CASSLGGQPYSSYNEQFF
.	TRBV6-2/TRBV6-3	TRBJ1-6	CASSYSRSPLHF
.	TRBV9	TRBJ2-1	CASSVGSDEQFF
.	TRBV14	TRBJ2-3	CASSQLFGRDGFTDTQYF
TRBD1	TRBV11-2	TRBJ1-4	CASSLAWQGAGTNEKLFF
.	TRBV5-1	TRBJ2-1	CASSSQGGGRDEQFF
TRBD2	TRBV6-1	TRBJ2-1	CASSEFRAGVVFKEQFF
.	TRBV19	TRBJ2-1	CASRHGAHDEQFF
.	TRBV6-5	TRBJ2-2	CASNQHNTGELFF
TRBD2	TRBV2	TRBJ2-5	CASSNERGEYQETQYF
TRBD1	TRBV12-3/TRBV12-4	TRBJ2-7	CASSSGTGVSGAYEQYF
TRBD2	TRBV9	TRBJ2-1	CASSVGTSGSNEQFF
.	TRBV4-2	TRBJ1-2	CASSQERQSANYGYTF
.	TRBV5-1	TRBJ2-7	CASSTQQAYEQYF
TRBD2	TRBV5-4	TRBJ2-5	CASSLDAREFAETQYF
.	TRBV20-1	TRBJ2-5	CSAPHWTSPEETQYF
TRBD1	TRBV5-5	TRBJ2-3	CASSPRTGGSTDTQYF
TRBD1	TRBV27	TRBJ1-1	CASSLATGSYTEAFF
TRBD1	TRBV6-5	TRBJ1-1	CASSMTGVDEALF
.	TRBV28	TRBJ1-6	CASSPPGPPLHF
TRBD1	TRBV2	TRBJ1-4	CASSRGTAINEKLFF
.	TRBV9	TRBJ2-5	CASSVDGIQETQYF
.	TRBV29-1	TRBJ2-2	CSVEEGAGELFF
TRBD1	TRBV2	TRBJ1-5	CASSEVQGNQPQHF
.	TRBV28	TRBJ1-5	CASTAGRFNQPQHF
.	TRBV5-1	TRBJ2-2	CASAATGELFF
.	TRBV7-9	TRBJ1-3	CASSRQREGSGNTIYF
TRBD2	TRBV5-4	TRBJ2-7	CASSQGLAPYEQYF
.	TRBV12-3/TRBV12-4	TRBJ2-7	CASSLGPLDYEQYF
TRBD2	TRBV2	TRBJ2-5	CASSEMTSGVETQYF
.	TRBV7-9	TRBJ1-1	CASSLASQGGTEAFF
.	TRBV19	TRBJ1-5	CASSWDLGSNQPQHF
TRBD1	TRBV7-2	TRBJ1-2	CASSPWDSGNYGYTF
TRBD1	TRBV5-4	TRBJ1-2	CASSLTGGDGYTF
.	TRBV9	TRBJ2-7	CASSPAVSLVNERYF
.	TRBV12-3/TRBV12-4	TRBJ1-1	CASVGGMNTEAFF
.	TRBV7-9	TRBJ1-5	CASSSGVGAHNQPQHF
TRBD1	TRBV6-2/TRBV6-3	TRBJ2-2	CASRSTDRSPGELFF
.	TRBV6-5	TRBJ2-5	CASSLLRTQETQYF
.	TRBV28	TRBJ1-4	CASSGEENEKLFF
.	TRBV12-3/TRBV12-4	TRBJ1-1	CASSLGRGTEAFF
.	TRBV11-2	TRBJ2-1	CASSSYLARSNEQFF
TRBD1	TRBV6-5	TRBJ2-1	CASTPGQGTNEQFF
.	TRBV7-9	TRBJ2-7	CASSPRSTRSSYEQYF
.	TRBV9	TRBJ2-3	CASSVWPIETDTQYF
.	TRBV20-1	TRBJ2-3	CSARDYISDTQYF
.	TRBV19	TRBJ1-5	CASSIGGDQPQHF
.	TRBV4-1	TRBJ1-1	CASSQERRINTEAFF
.	TRBV27	TRBJ2-7	CASSLSPWPKEQYF
.	TRBV7-8	TRBJ2-1	CASSPPDSSYNEQFF
.	TRBV9	TRBJ1-2	CASSGLYYGYAF
.	TRBV6-5	TRBJ1-2	CASSNSGNSVYGYTF
.	TRBV5-4	TRBJ2-7	CASSLEFSSGNQQYF
.	TRBV28	TRBJ1-1	CASSLSQGGDTEAFF
TRBD2	TRBV3-1	TRBJ2-3	CASSQAITGGLVTTDTQYF
TRBD2	TRBV6-4	TRBJ2-3	CASSSGGRRTDTQYF
TRBD1	TRBV7-9	TRBJ1-1	CASSHRGTEAFF
.	TRBV12-3/TRBV12-4	TRBJ2-3	CASSLKGRWGTDTQYF